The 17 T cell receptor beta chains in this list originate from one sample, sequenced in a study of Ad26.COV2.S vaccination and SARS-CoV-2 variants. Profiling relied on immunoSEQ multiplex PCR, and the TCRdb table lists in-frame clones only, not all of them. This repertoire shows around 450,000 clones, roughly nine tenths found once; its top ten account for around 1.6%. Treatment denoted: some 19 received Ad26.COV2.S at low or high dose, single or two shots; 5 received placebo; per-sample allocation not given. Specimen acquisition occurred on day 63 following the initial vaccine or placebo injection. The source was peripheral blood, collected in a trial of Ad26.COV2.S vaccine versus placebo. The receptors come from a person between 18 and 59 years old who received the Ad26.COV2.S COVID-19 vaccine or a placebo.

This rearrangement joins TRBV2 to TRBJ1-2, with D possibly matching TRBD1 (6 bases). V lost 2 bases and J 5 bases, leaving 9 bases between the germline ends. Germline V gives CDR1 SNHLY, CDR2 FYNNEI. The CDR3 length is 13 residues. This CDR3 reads CASSETGSYGYTF. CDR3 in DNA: TGTGCCAGCAGTGAAACAGGGTCTTATGGCTACACCTTC.

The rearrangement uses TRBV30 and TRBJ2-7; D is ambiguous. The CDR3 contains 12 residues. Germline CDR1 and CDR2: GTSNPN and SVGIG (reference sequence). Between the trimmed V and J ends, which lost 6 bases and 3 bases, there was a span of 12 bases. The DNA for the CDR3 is TGTGCCTGCAAGGGCAGCCGCTACGAGCAGTACTTC. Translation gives CACKGSRYEQYF.

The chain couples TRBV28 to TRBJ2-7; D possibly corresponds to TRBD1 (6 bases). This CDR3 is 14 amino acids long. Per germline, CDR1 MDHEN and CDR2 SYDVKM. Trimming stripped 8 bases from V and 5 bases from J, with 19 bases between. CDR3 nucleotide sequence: TGTGCCAGCGCTCTAGGGCAGGGGAGCAACGAGCAGTACTTC. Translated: CASALGQGSNEQYF.

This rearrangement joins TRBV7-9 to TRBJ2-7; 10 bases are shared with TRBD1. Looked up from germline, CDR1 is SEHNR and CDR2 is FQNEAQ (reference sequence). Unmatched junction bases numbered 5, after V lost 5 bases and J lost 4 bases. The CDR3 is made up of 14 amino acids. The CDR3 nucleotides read TGTGCCAGCAGCCCAGGACAGGGGGGGTACGAGCAGTACTTC. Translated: CASSPGQGGYEQYF.

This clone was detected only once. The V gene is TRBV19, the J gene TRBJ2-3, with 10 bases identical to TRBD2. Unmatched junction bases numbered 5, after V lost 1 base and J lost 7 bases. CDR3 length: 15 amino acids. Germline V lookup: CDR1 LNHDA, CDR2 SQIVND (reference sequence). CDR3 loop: CASSIGLAGANTQYF. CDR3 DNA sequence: TGTGCCAGTAGTATAGGGCTAGCGGGGGCAAATACGCAGTATTTT.

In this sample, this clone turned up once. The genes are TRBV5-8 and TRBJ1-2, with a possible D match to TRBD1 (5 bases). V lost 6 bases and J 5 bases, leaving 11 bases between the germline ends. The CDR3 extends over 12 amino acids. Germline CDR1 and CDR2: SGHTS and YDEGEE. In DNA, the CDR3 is TGTGCCAGCACCCGGCCAGGGTATGGCTACACCTTC. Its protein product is CASTRPGYGYTF.

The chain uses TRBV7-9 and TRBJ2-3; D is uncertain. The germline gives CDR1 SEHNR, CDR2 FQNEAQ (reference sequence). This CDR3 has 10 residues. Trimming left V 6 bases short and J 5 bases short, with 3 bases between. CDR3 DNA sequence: TGTGCCAGCAGTATAGATACGCAGTATTTT. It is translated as CASSIDTQYF.

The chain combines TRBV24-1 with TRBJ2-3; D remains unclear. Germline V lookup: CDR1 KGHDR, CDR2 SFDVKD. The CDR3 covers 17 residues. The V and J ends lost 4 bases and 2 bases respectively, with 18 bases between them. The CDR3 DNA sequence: TGTGCCACCAGTGACCAGGTTTTTGGGCAGGCCACAGATACGCAGTATTTT. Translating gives CATSDQVFGQATDTQYF.

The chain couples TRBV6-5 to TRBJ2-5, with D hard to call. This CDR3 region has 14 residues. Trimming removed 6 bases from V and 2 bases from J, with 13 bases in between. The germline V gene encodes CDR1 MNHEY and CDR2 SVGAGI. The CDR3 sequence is CASSPLGRQETQYF. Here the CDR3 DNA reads TGTGCCAGCAGCCCCCTAGGACGGCAAGAGACCCAGTACTTC.

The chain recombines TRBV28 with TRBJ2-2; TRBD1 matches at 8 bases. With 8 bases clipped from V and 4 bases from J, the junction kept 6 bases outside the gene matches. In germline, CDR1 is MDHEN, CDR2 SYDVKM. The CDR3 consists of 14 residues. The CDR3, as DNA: TGTGCCAGCTCCCTCAGGGGGCGCACCGGGGAGCTGTTTTTT. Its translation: CASSLRGRTGELFF.

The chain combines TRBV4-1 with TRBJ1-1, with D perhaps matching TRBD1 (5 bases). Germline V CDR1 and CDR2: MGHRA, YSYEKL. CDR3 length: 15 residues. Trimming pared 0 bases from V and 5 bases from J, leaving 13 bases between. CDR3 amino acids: CASSQDLRGGTEAFF. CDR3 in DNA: TGCGCCAGCAGCCAAGATTTGAGGGGCGGGACTGAAGCTTTCTTT.

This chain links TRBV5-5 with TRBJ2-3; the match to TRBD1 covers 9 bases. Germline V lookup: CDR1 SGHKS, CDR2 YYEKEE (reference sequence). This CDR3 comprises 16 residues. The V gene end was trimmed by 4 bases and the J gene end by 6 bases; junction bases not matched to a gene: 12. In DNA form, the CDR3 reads TGTGCCAGCAGCATAGGACCGGGACAGGGAGGGGATACGCAGTATTTT. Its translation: CASSIGPGQGGDTQYF.

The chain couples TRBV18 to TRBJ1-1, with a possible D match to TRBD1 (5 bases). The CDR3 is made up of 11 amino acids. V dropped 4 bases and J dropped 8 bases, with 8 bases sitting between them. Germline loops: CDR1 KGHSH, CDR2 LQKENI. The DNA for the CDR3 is TGTGCCAGCTCACTCCGGGGGGAAGCTTTCTTT. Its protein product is CASSLRGEAFF.

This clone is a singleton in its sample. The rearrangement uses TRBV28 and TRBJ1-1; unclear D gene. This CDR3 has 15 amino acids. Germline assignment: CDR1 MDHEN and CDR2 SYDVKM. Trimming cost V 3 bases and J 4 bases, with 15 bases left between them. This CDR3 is CASSFPPSPSTEAFF. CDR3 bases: TGTGCCAGCAGTTTCCCCCCCTCCCCGAGCACTGAAGCTTTCTTT.

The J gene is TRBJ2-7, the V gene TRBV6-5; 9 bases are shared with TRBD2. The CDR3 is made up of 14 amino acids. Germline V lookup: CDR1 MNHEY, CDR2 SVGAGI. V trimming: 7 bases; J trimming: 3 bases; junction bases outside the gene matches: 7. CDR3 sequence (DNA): TGTGCCAGCAAGGCGGGAGGGCCACTCTACGAGCAGTACTTC. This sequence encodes CASKAGGPLYEQYF.

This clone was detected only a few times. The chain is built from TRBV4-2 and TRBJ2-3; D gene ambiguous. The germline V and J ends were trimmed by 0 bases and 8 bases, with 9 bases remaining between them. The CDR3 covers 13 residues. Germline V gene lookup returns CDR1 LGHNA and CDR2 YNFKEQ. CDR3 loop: CASSQDLSGTQYF. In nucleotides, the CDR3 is TGTGCCAGCAGCCAAGATCTCTCCGGTACGCAGTATTTT.

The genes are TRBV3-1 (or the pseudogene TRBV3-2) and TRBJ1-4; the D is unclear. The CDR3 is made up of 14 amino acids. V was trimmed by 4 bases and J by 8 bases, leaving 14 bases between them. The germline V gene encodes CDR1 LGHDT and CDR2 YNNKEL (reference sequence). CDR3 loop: CASSLGGRGEKLFF. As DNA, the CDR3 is TGTGCCAGCAGCCTCGGAGGGCGAGGGGAAAAACTGTTTTTT.